A selection of T cell receptor beta chains follows, all from one sample in a study of brain T cells in children with intractable seizures. Some clones are missing from TCRdb's copy, which holds only in-frame ones; the method was immunoSEQ multiplex PCR. Of 1,400 or so clones in the sample, about 83% were seen once. Sequences were derived from resected brain tissue, sampled at surgery. The receptors here all came from a boy aged 10-17 years with focal cortical dysplasia and intractable seizures. CDR3s include the opening cysteine and the closing phenylalanine or tryptophan. Each record gives: clone size, D gene, J gene, V gene, CDR3 DNA, CDR3 protein. A D gene is named only where the DNA matches it firmly. Size tells how often a clone was seen (once, few, many) or the class of an expanded clone, and some rows leave it out.

>.|.|TRBJ1-5|TRBV19
TGTGCCAGTAGTCAGGCCAGGGGAGCTCAGCCCCAGCATTTT
CASSQARGAQPQHF
>.|.|TRBJ2-2|TRBV24-1
TGTGCCACCAGTGATTTGCGGGACACCGGGGAGCTGTTTTTT
CATSDLRDTGELFF
>.|.|TRBJ2-1|TRBV10-2
TGCGCCAGCAGTGTGGGCGGGGCCTCCTACAATGAGCAGTTCTTC
CASSVGGASYNEQFF
>.|.|TRBJ2-5|TRBV5-6
TGTGCCAGCAGCGGTCGGGTCAGGGGGGACCCGACCCAGTACTTC
CASSGRVRGDPTQYF
>few|TRBD1|TRBJ1-6|TRBV4-2
TGTGCCAGCAGCCAAGATATAGGGACAGGGGGTTCACCCCTCCACTTT
CASSQDIGTGGSPLHF
>.|.|TRBJ1-2|TRBV7-3
TGTGCCAGCAGCTTAGGCCCTGGGGGGTCTTATGGCTACACCTTC
CASSLGPGGSYGYTF
>.|TRBD1|TRBJ1-5|TRBV4-1
TGCGCCAGCAGCCAGGGACCCGGGACAGACTACAATCAGCCCCAGCATTTT
CASSQGPGTDYNQPQHF
>.|.|TRBJ2-3|TRBV6-4
TGTGCCAGCAGTGCGACTAGCACAGATACGCAGTATTTT
CASSATSTDTQYF
>once|.|TRBJ2-3|TRBV6-5
TGTGCCAGCAGTCCCGGGACGATTCACGGGTGGTATTTT
CASSPGTIHGWYF
>.|TRBD2|TRBJ2-7|TRBV4-2
TGTGCCAGCAGCCGATCGAGCGGGGGGGCCTCCTACGAGCAGTACTTC
CASSRSSGGASYEQYF
>once|.|TRBJ2-1|TRBV10-1
TGCGCCAGCAGCGATCGAGTAGGAGCAGTGAGGACCAATGAGCAGTTCTTC
CASSDRVGAVRTNEQFF
>.|.|TRBJ2-5|TRBV11-2
TGTGCCAGCAGCCTGGGGGACCGGGACCAAGAGACCCAGTACTTC
CASSLGDRDQETQYF
>.|TRBD2|TRBJ2-2|TRBV5-1
TGCGCCAGCAGCACCGGACTAGCGGGAGGGTACACCGGGGAGCTGTTTTTT
CASSTGLAGGYTGELFF
>.|TRBD1|TRBJ2-2|TRBV27
TGTGCCAGCAGTTTAGGGGACAGGGACGCCGGGGAGCTGTTTTTT
CASSLGDRDAGELFF
>few|.|TRBJ1-2|TRBV2
TGTGCCAGCGGGATTAATTATGGCTACACCTTC
CASGINYGYTF
>.|.|TRBJ2-3|TRBV10-2
TGCGCCAGCAAACACGCAGATACGCAGTATTTT
CASKHADTQYF
>.|.|TRBJ2-1|TRBV5-1
TGCGCCAGCAGCTTGGACAGTTCGGGTTCCTACAATGAGCAGTTCTTC
CASSLDSSGSYNEQFF
>.|TRBD1|TRBJ2-1|TRBV7-3
TGTGCCAGCAGCTCCGGACTTTCAGGGGGTTACAATGAGCAGTTCTTC
CASSSGLSGGYNEQFF
>once|.|TRBJ2-5|TRBV14
TGTGCCAGCAGCCAAAGTTCGGACCTTCAAGAGACCCAGTACTTC
CASSQSSDLQETQYF
>.|.|TRBJ1-3|TRBV4-2
TGTGCCAGCAGCCAAGGTGGGGCGTCCTCTGGAAACACCATATATTTT
CASSQGGASSGNTIYF
>.|TRBD1|TRBJ2-7|TRBV3-1/TRBV3-2
TGTGCCAGCAGCCATGGGACAGGGGTCTACGAGCAGTACTTC
CASSHGTGVYEQYF
>.|TRBD2|TRBJ2-2|TRBV6-4
TGTGCCAGCAGTCGGACTAGCAATAGTCCCGGGGAGCTGTTTTTT
CASSRTSNSPGELFF
>.|.|TRBJ1-1|TRBV5-4
TGTGCCAGCAGCTTCGTCGGCCCGAACACTGAAGCTTTCTTT
CASSFVGPNTEAFF
>.|TRBD2|TRBJ2-5|TRBV28
TGTGCCAGCAGTTTAGGCCGGGGGGAGGTTGAGACCCAGTACTTC
CASSLGRGEVETQYF
>.|.|TRBJ1-1|TRBV9
TGTGCCAGCAGCTCCGAGGTAGGGGCGTACACTGAAGCTTTCTTT
CASSSEVGAYTEAFF
>.|.|TRBJ1-1|TRBV5-1
TGCGCCAGCAAGCTTGTTTCAGGCTCGAACACTGAAGCTTTCTTT
CASKLVSGSNTEAFF
>.|.|TRBJ1-2|TRBV5-1
TGCGCCAGCAGCCAACTGCCGATCTATGGCTACACCTTC
CASSQLPIYGYTF
>few|.|TRBJ1-4|TRBV2
TGTGCCAGCAGTGCTGATACCTCAACTAATGAAAAACTGTTTTTT
CASSADTSTNEKLFF
>.|TRBD1|TRBJ1-3|TRBV7-2
TGTGCCAGCAGCTTCAGGGGGGGATCTGGAAACACCATATATTTT
CASSFRGGSGNTIYF
>.|TRBD2|TRBJ2-1|TRBV7-2
TGTGCCAGCAGCCCCATGCTAGCGGGTTACAATGAGCAGTTCTTC
CASSPMLAGYNEQFF
>.|.|TRBJ2-2|TRBV12-3/TRBV12-4
TGTGCCAGCGGGCGGGGTTGGGCCGGGGAGCTGTTTTTT
CASGRGWAGELFF
>.|.|TRBJ2-2|TRBV23-1
TGCGCCAGCAGTCAAGCTTGGAGACTAGTGAACACCGGGGAGCTGTTTTTT
CASSQAWRLVNTGELFF
>.|.|TRBJ2-7|TRBV4-1
TGCGCCAGCAGCCAAGAGGGTGGCGGATCCTACGAGCAGTACTTC
CASSQEGGGSYEQYF
>.|.|TRBJ2-2|TRBV27
TGTGCCAGCAGTCCCCTCGCGGTAGAGAGAGTGGACGGGGAGCTGTTTTTT
CASSPLAVERVDGELFF
>once|TRBD1|TRBJ1-1|TRBV6-1
TGTGCCAGCAGTGACGACAGGGGGTCGGCCAACACTGAAGCTTTCTTT
CASSDDRGSANTEAFF
>.|TRBD2|TRBJ2-1|TRBV12-3/TRBV12-4
TGTGCCAGCACCGGGACTACCATCAATGAGCAGTTCTTC
CASTGTTINEQFF
>.|.|TRBJ2-3|TRBV6-4
TGTGCCAGCAGTGACCGACAGGGAGGCCCAGATACGCAGTATTTT
CASSDRQGGPDTQYF
>.|.|TRBJ1-1|TRBV5-1
TGCGCCAGCAGCTTGGCGGGGGGGTTCACTGAAGCTTTCTTT
CASSLAGGFTEAFF
>few|.|TRBJ2-3|TRBV28
TGTGCCAGCAGTTTAAATTCAGATACGCAGTATTTT
CASSLNSDTQYF
>.|TRBD2|TRBJ2-1|TRBV6-5
TGTGCCAGCACCCGGGGGGGGCTAGGCAATGAGCAGTTCTTC
CASTRGGLGNEQFF
>.|.|TRBJ1-4|TRBV4-2
TGTGCCAGCAGCCAAGATGGCCGGGGGCGGGAAAAACTGTTTTTT
CASSQDGRGREKLFF
>once|.|TRBJ1-2|TRBV6-1
TGTGCCAGCAGTGACCTGTTTCGCGGCTACACCTTC
CASSDLFRGYTF
>.|.|TRBJ1-6|TRBV29-1
TGCAGCGTTGGTGAGGTTGGGGCACCCCTCCACTTT
CSVGEVGAPLHF
>.|.|TRBJ1-1|TRBV18
TGTGCCAGCTCACCAAGGTCCGGGGACACTGAAGCTTTCTTT
CASSPRSGDTEAFF
>.|TRBD2|TRBJ2-5|TRBV10-2
TGCGCCAGCACACCGGGACTAGCGGGACTTTGGTACCAAGAGACCCAGTACTTC
CASTPGLAGLWYQETQYF
>.|.|TRBJ1-4|TRBV6-5
TGTGCCAGCAGGGGGGCCGAGCGCGTAGGGGGACTGTTTTTT
CASRGAERVGGLFF
>.|.|TRBJ1-6|TRBV27
TGTGCCAGCAGTCAGGACAGCGAGGTCTATAATTCACCCCTCCACTTT
CASSQDSEVYNSPLHF
>.|.|TRBJ2-2|TRBV4-1
TGCGCCAGCAGCCAGGGCTTAGCGGCCGGGGAGCTGTTTTTT
CASSQGLAAGELFF
>.|.|TRBJ1-1|TRBV12-3/TRBV12-4
TGTGCCAGCAGCAGGACGGATGAAGCTTTCTTT
CASSRTDEAFF
>.|TRBD1|TRBJ2-1|TRBV19
TGTGCCAGTAGCCACCGGGACAGGGGCTTCGATGAGCAGTTCTTC
CASSHRDRGFDEQFF
>.|.|TRBJ2-7|TRBV3-1/TRBV3-2
TGTGCCAGCAGCCAGCTTGACAGGACTATCTCCTACGAGCAGTACTTC
CASSQLDRTISYEQYF
>.|.|TRBJ2-1|TRBV19
TGTGCCAGTAGTTTCGGCGGGACCCGTCTAGCTTATGAGCAGTTCTTC
CASSFGGTRLAYEQFF
>once|TRBD2|TRBJ2-5|TRBV5-5
TGTGCCAGCAGCTCTATAGCGGGAGGAGGGGAGACCCAGTACTTC
CASSSIAGGGETQYF
>.|.|TRBJ1-2|TRBV6-2/TRBV6-3
TGTGCCAGCAGTTACCCCACCGACAGTGCAGCTAACTATGGCTACACCTTC
CASSYPTDSAANYGYTF
>large|.|TRBJ2-7|TRBV19
TGTGCCAGTAGTAAGATCGGGGGACTCGACGAGCAGTACTTC
CASSKIGGLDEQYF